The entry that follows covers one T cell receptor beta chain sequence. What it binds is unknown. At one end the junction does not follow the germline gene, possibly because of a read error. These data belong to a study of tumor-infiltrating lymphocytes in primary liver carcinoma. The overall study: Lesions, classed as T1-T3 N0M0, spanned 4.2 to 10 cm across.

Study-level findings and limits: A significantly higher top-250-clone fraction was recorded for tumors than for blood (p = 0.039).

Constant-region priming of 500 ng total RNA yielded TCR beta cDNA. Library construction for TCR beta comprised three nested multiplex PCR rounds performed with slightly modified ARM-PCR. Two initial PCR rounds of around 10 cycles each paired TRBV1-TRBV30 forward primers with a C-beta reverse primer. In TCRdb, the multiplex PCR reads were re-called with MiXCR into one record per CDR3 protein. The sample holds hundreds of thousands of distinct CDR3 sequences, almost 60% seen once. CDR1 and CDR2 (germline): SEHNR, FQNEAQ (reference sequence). The CDR3 is made up of 15 amino acids. In addition to blood RNA drawn from unsorted whole blood, germline DNA was extracted. Surgery was preceded by the collection of around 3.8 milliliters of peripheral blood.

Sequencing was performed on peripheral blood. The TCR comes from a woman aged 25 to 39 with primary liver carcinoma and hepatitis B virus infection. This sequence joins TRBV7-9 and TRBJ2-1; 14 bases are shared with TRBD2. The CDR3 is CASSFGTSGSYEQSF. DNA for the CDR3: TGTGCCAGCAGCTTCGGGACTAGCGGGAGCTATGAGCAGTCCTTC.